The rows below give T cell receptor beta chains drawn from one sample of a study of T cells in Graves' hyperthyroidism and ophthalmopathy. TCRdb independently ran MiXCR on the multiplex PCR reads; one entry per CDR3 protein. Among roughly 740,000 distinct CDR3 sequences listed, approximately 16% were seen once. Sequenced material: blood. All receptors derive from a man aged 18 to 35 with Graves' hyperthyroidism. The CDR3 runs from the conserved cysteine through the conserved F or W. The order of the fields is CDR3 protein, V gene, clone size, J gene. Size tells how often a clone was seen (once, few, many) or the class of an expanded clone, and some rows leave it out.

CDR3: CASSQPGGGTHYNEQFF; V: TRBV7-8; size: NA; J: TRBJ2-1
CDR3: CASRTSGYNEQLF; V: TRBV28; size: few; J: TRBJ2-1
CDR3: CSVKLTGGKGDTQYF; V: TRBV29-1; size: NA; J: TRBJ2-3
CDR3: CSASRPGMNTEAFF; V: TRBV20-1; size: NA; J: TRBJ1-1
CDR3: CASSDFWRTGGYSYTF; V: TRBV28; size: many; J: TRBJ1-2
CDR3: CASSYRASGNTDTQYF; V: TRBV6-2/TRBV6-3; size: few; J: TRBJ2-3
CDR3: CALRRGLTDTQYF; V: TRBV12-3/TRBV12-4; size: NA; J: TRBJ2-3
CDR3: CASSHQVYGGTEAFF; V: TRBV4-1; size: few; J: TRBJ1-1
CDR3: CASSIAADAYNEQFF; V: TRBV19; size: NA; J: TRBJ2-1
CDR3: CSAAEEAGGYEQYF; V: TRBV20-1; size: NA; J: TRBJ2-7
CDR3: CASSLEGVRQEAFF; V: TRBV7-9; size: NA; J: TRBJ1-1
CDR3: CASTRTGTSNTEAFF; V: TRBV19; size: NA; J: TRBJ1-1
CDR3: CASSDRAFNEKLFF; V: TRBV2; size: many; J: TRBJ1-4
CDR3: CASSRQASGVYEQYF; V: TRBV6-1; size: NA; J: TRBJ2-7
CDR3: CASSSFPGGATGELFF; V: TRBV5-8; size: few; J: TRBJ2-2
CDR3: CATSRERSGEQYF; V: TRBV15; size: NA; J: TRBJ2-7
CDR3: CASSQEDRVRPQHF; V: TRBV12-3/TRBV12-4; size: NA; J: TRBJ1-5
CDR3: CASSSGLGEVYEQYF; V: TRBV7-9; size: few; J: TRBJ2-7
CDR3: CASSMGTGVGYEQYF; V: TRBV19; size: NA; J: TRBJ2-7
CDR3: CASSLGTIYEQYF; V: TRBV11-2; size: many; J: TRBJ2-7
CDR3: CASAGQGADEQYF; V: TRBV28; size: NA; J: TRBJ2-3
CDR3: CASSEGSAKNIQYF; V: TRBV2; size: many; J: TRBJ2-4
CDR3: CASSTRIAGNEQFF; V: TRBV7-8; size: NA; J: TRBJ2-1
CDR3: CSARGTRDTEAFF; V: TRBV20-1; size: many; J: TRBJ1-1
CDR3: CASSPLNYNEQFF; V: TRBV7-8; size: few; J: TRBJ2-1
CDR3: CATSRADTQYF; V: TRBV15; size: many; J: TRBJ2-3
CDR3: CASSIPQGGYTF; V: TRBV19; size: NA; J: TRBJ1-2
CDR3: CAWSGIYPSTDTQYF; V: TRBV30; size: many; J: TRBJ2-3
CDR3: CASSLTRETYEQYF; V: TRBV5-1; size: few; J: TRBJ2-7
CDR3: CASSLPQVGAAFF; V: TRBV28; size: many; J: TRBJ1-1
CDR3: CASSLAEGATGELFF; V: TRBV11-3; size: NA; J: TRBJ2-2
CDR3: CASSLTRTGETGELFF; V: TRBV28; size: few; J: TRBJ2-2
CDR3: CASSPGTSGRDNTGELFF; V: TRBV7-3; size: few; J: TRBJ2-2
CDR3: CASSPKMGRHEQYF; V: TRBV11-2; size: many; J: TRBJ2-7
CDR3: CASSIPGGGSYEQYF; V: TRBV7-9; size: many; J: TRBJ2-7
CDR3: CASSPGRSYNEQFF; V: TRBV7-9; size: many; J: TRBJ2-1
CDR3: CASSPQVGAPNTEAFF; V: TRBV19; size: few; J: TRBJ1-1
CDR3: CASTYSPYADTQYF; V: TRBV9; size: NA; J: TRBJ2-3
CDR3: CASSSGRAFVANEQFF; V: TRBV19; size: many; J: TRBJ2-1
CDR3: CASSLGEGTDTQYF; V: TRBV5-1; size: many; J: TRBJ2-3
CDR3: CATSDPGATDTQYF; V: TRBV24-1; size: NA; J: TRBJ2-3
CDR3: CASSPGLARGKAGELFF; V: TRBV4-2; size: NA; J: TRBJ2-2
CDR3: CSARAPGSTATDTQYF; V: TRBV20-1; size: many; J: TRBJ2-3
CDR3: CAWLLKRQGGSYEQYF; V: TRBV30; size: few; J: TRBJ2-7
CDR3: CASSQGTNTGELFF; V: TRBV28; size: many; J: TRBJ2-2
CDR3: CASSRGHIPNQPQHF; V: TRBV28; size: few; J: TRBJ1-5
CDR3: CASSLDPVSGANVLTF; V: TRBV6-1; size: few; J: TRBJ2-6
CDR3: CASSGDLTQPQHF; V: TRBV27; size: many; J: TRBJ1-5
CDR3: CASSLLGQQYF; V: TRBV7-2; size: few; J: TRBJ2-7
CDR3: CASRRDSTYEQYF; V: TRBV12-3/TRBV12-4; size: NA; J: TRBJ2-7
CDR3: CASSQDYGIPNQPQHF; V: TRBV3-1; size: NA; J: TRBJ1-5
CDR3: CATSRGHSLNYEQYF; V: TRBV24-1; size: many; J: TRBJ2-7
CDR3: CASSQVDRGVQGYTF; V: TRBV3-1; size: few; J: TRBJ1-2